This is a list of T cell receptor beta chains from one sample in a study of vaccination and CD4 T cells after COVID-19. No antigen has been assigned to these receptors. One entry per CDR3 protein, called by TCRdb with MiXCR from the PCR reads. The data hold 15,000 or so distinct CDR3 sequences, with about 45% observed a single time. The sample in question was CD4+ T cells from blood, cultured in vitro, obtained about 7 months after SARS-CoV-2 vaccination. These receptors all stem from a human donor who had recovered from COVID-19. The CDR3 runs from the conserved cysteine through the conserved F or W. The D gene is left open where the match is weak. Rows may omit the clone size; those that give it use once, few, many or a size class.

CDR3aa: CASSGGTALARGYTF
CDR3nt: TGTGCCAGTAGTGGGGGGACAGCCCTTGCGAGAGGCTACACCTTC
j_gene: TRBJ1-2
v_gene: TRBV19
abundance: NA
d_gene: TRBD1

CDR3aa: CASRGWGSTDTQYF
CDR3nt: TGTGCCAGCAGGGGATGGGGTAGCACAGATACGCAGTATTTT
j_gene: TRBJ2-3
v_gene: TRBV6-1
abundance: NA
d_gene: NA

CDR3aa: CASSPGLGSYEQYF
CDR3nt: TGTGCCAGCAGCCCGGGACTCGGCTCCTACGAGCAGTACTTC
j_gene: TRBJ2-7
v_gene: TRBV5-4
abundance: NA
d_gene: NA

CDR3aa: CASSLGDRVGGYTF
CDR3nt: TGTGCCAGCAGCCTTGGGGACAGGGTCGGAGGCTACACCTTC
j_gene: TRBJ1-2
v_gene: TRBV4-2
abundance: few
d_gene: TRBD1

CDR3aa: CSASFRGDRNYGYTF
CDR3nt: TGCAGTGCTAGTTTCAGGGGTGATAGGAACTATGGCTACACCTTC
j_gene: TRBJ1-2
v_gene: TRBV20-1
abundance: NA
d_gene: NA

CDR3aa: CASSFSFGQAYEQYF
CDR3nt: TGTGCCAGCAGCTTTTCCTTTGGTCAGGCCTACGAGCAGTACTTC
j_gene: TRBJ2-7
v_gene: TRBV11-3
abundance: NA
d_gene: NA

CDR3aa: CSARDGTGTGEETQYF
CDR3nt: TGCAGTGCTAGAGATGGGACCGGGACAGGGGAAGAGACCCAGTACTTC
j_gene: TRBJ2-5
v_gene: TRBV20-1
abundance: NA
d_gene: TRBD1

CDR3aa: CASSYRGYGYTF
CDR3nt: TGTGCCAGCAGTTATAGGGGATATGGCTACACCTTC
j_gene: TRBJ1-2
v_gene: TRBV6-5
abundance: NA
d_gene: NA

CDR3aa: CASSSTGTLFSLYGYTF
CDR3nt: TGTGCCAGCAGTTCCACCGGGACCCTATTCTCCCTCTATGGCTACACCTTC
j_gene: TRBJ1-2
v_gene: TRBV6-5
abundance: NA
d_gene: NA

CDR3aa: CSARRQGHSLNTGELFF
CDR3nt: TGCAGTGCTAGGAGACAGGGTCATTCGCTGAACACCGGGGAGCTGTTTTTT
j_gene: TRBJ2-2
v_gene: TRBV20-1
abundance: few
d_gene: TRBD1

CDR3aa: CSASTGTGVGNEQFF
CDR3nt: TGCAGTGCTTCGACCGGGACAGGGGTGGGGAATGAGCAGTTCTTC
j_gene: TRBJ2-1
v_gene: TRBV20-1
abundance: NA
d_gene: TRBD1

CDR3aa: CSGTYAGTSGEQYF
CDR3nt: TGCAGTGGCACGTACGCCGGGACTAGCGGCGAGCAGTACTTC
j_gene: TRBJ2-7
v_gene: TRBV20-1
abundance: NA
d_gene: TRBD2

CDR3aa: CASSYSISQPQHF
CDR3nt: TGTGCCAGCAGTTACTCGATCTCTCAGCCCCAGCATTTT
j_gene: TRBJ1-5
v_gene: TRBV6-2/TRBV6-3
abundance: NA
d_gene: NA

CDR3aa: CSARRDSYTDTQYF
CDR3nt: TGCAGTGCAAGAAGGGACAGTTACACAGATACGCAGTATTTT
j_gene: TRBJ2-3
v_gene: TRBV20-1
abundance: NA
d_gene: TRBD1

CDR3aa: CASSHWTDTQYF
CDR3nt: TGTGCCAGCAGTCACTGGACAGATACGCAGTATTTT
j_gene: TRBJ2-3
v_gene: TRBV28
abundance: NA
d_gene: NA

CDR3aa: CASSIQGYTDTQYF
CDR3nt: TGTGCCAGCAGCATACAGGGCTACACAGATACGCAGTATTTT
j_gene: TRBJ2-3
v_gene: TRBV6-1
abundance: once
d_gene: NA

CDR3aa: CASGARYSNQPQHF
CDR3nt: TGTGCCAGTGGGGCGCGATATAGCAATCAGCCCCAGCATTTT
j_gene: TRBJ1-5
v_gene: TRBV2
abundance: NA
d_gene: NA

CDR3aa: CSADPGQNYGYTF
CDR3nt: TGCAGTGCTGATCCCGGGCAGAACTATGGCTACACCTTC
j_gene: TRBJ1-2
v_gene: TRBV20-1
abundance: NA
d_gene: NA

CDR3aa: CASGPTGSGETQYF
CDR3nt: TGTGCCAGCGGACCAACCGGCAGTGGGGAGACCCAGTACTTC
j_gene: TRBJ2-5
v_gene: TRBV27
abundance: NA
d_gene: NA

CDR3aa: CSATSHRGQGPYEQYF
CDR3nt: TGCAGTGCCACCTCTCACCGGGGACAGGGTCCCTACGAGCAGTACTTC
j_gene: TRBJ2-7
v_gene: TRBV20-1
abundance: few
d_gene: TRBD1

CDR3aa: CASSKRGFIQETQYF
CDR3nt: TGTGCCAGCAGCAAACGGGGCTTCATCCAAGAGACCCAGTACTTC
j_gene: TRBJ2-5
v_gene: TRBV7-3
abundance: NA
d_gene: NA

CDR3aa: CASSPGIAGVKQFF
CDR3nt: TGTGCCAGCAGCCCCGGGATAGCGGGAGTTAAGCAGTTCTTC
j_gene: TRBJ2-1
v_gene: TRBV7-2
abundance: NA
d_gene: TRBD2

CDR3aa: CSARLAAVQETQYF
CDR3nt: TGCAGTGCTAGGCTAGCGGCAGTCCAAGAGACCCAGTACTTC
j_gene: TRBJ2-5
v_gene: TRBV20-1
abundance: few
d_gene: TRBD2

CDR3aa: CASSLARLPGAGLEQYF
CDR3nt: TGTGCCAGCAGCTTGGCGCGACTCCCTGGCGCGGGGTTAGAGCAGTACTTC
j_gene: TRBJ2-7
v_gene: TRBV5-6
abundance: once
d_gene: NA

CDR3aa: CASSVVMSNQPQHF
CDR3nt: TGTGCCAGCAGTGTTGTGATGAGCAATCAGCCCCAGCATTTT
j_gene: TRBJ1-5
v_gene: TRBV6-1
abundance: NA
d_gene: NA

CDR3aa: CASSSRTSGLNYEQYF
CDR3nt: TGCGCCAGCAGCTCAAGGACTAGCGGGCTAAACTACGAGCAGTACTTC
j_gene: TRBJ2-7
v_gene: TRBV5-1
abundance: NA
d_gene: TRBD2

CDR3aa: CASKRTGHDEQYF
CDR3nt: TGTGCCAGCAAAAGGACAGGTCACGACGAGCAGTACTTC
j_gene: TRBJ2-7
v_gene: TRBV27
abundance: NA
d_gene: TRBD1

CDR3aa: CSASSSSYEQYF
CDR3nt: TGCAGTGCGAGCAGTAGCTCCTACGAGCAGTACTTC
j_gene: TRBJ2-7
v_gene: TRBV20-1
abundance: few
d_gene: NA

CDR3aa: CASSLERRGWRQETQYF
CDR3nt: TGTGCCAGCAGCTTAGAGAGGCGGGGGTGGCGGCAGGAGACCCAGTACTTC
j_gene: TRBJ2-5
v_gene: TRBV7-2
abundance: NA
d_gene: TRBD2

CDR3aa: CASSSGSPTSYEQYF
CDR3nt: TGTGCCAGCAGCAGCGGGAGCCCCACCTCCTACGAGCAGTACTTC
j_gene: TRBJ2-7
v_gene: TRBV6-1
abundance: NA
d_gene: TRBD2

CDR3aa: CASSSGQGNIQYF
CDR3nt: TGTGCCAGCAGCTCTGGACAGGGTAACATTCAGTACTTC
j_gene: TRBJ2-4
v_gene: TRBV7-3
abundance: few
d_gene: TRBD1

CDR3aa: CASSQGLAGVGQETQYF
CDR3nt: TGTGCCAGTAGTCAGGGACTAGCGGGAGTTGGGCAAGAGACCCAGTACTTC
j_gene: TRBJ2-5
v_gene: TRBV19
abundance: few
d_gene: TRBD2

CDR3aa: CSARPSGLRSTDTQYF
CDR3nt: TGCAGTGCTAGACCATCGGGACTGAGAAGCACAGATACGCAGTATTTT
j_gene: TRBJ2-3
v_gene: TRBV20-1
abundance: NA
d_gene: NA

CDR3aa: CASRPPAVDEQYF
CDR3nt: TGTGCCAGTAGACCACCGGCGGTCGACGAGCAGTACTTC
j_gene: TRBJ2-7
v_gene: TRBV19
abundance: NA
d_gene: NA

CDR3aa: CASSTQTGWNQPQHF
CDR3nt: TGTGCCAGCAGCACGCAGACAGGATGGAATCAGCCCCAGCATTTT
j_gene: TRBJ1-5
v_gene: TRBV7-2
abundance: few
d_gene: NA

CDR3aa: CASITTAGNTIYF
CDR3nt: TGTGCCAGCATTACGACAGCAGGAAACACCATATATTTT
j_gene: TRBJ1-3
v_gene: TRBV12-3/TRBV12-4
abundance: NA
d_gene: NA

CDR3aa: CASSVYSGTRTDTQYF
CDR3nt: TGTGCCAGTAGTGTTTATAGCGGGACCCGCACAGATACGCAGTATTTT
j_gene: TRBJ2-3
v_gene: TRBV19
abundance: NA
d_gene: TRBD2

CDR3aa: CAISESAGRQETQYF
CDR3nt: TGTGCCATCAGTGAGTCAGCAGGGCGCCAAGAGACCCAGTACTTC
j_gene: TRBJ2-5
v_gene: TRBV10-3
abundance: NA
d_gene: NA

CDR3aa: CSGERRTYNEQFF
CDR3nt: TGCAGTGGAGAGAGGCGAACCTACAATGAGCAGTTCTTC
j_gene: TRBJ2-1
v_gene: TRBV20-1
abundance: few
d_gene: NA

CDR3aa: CASSEGWNTEAFF
CDR3nt: TGTGCCAGCAGTGAGGGGTGGAACACTGAAGCTTTCTTT
j_gene: TRBJ1-1
v_gene: TRBV2
abundance: NA
d_gene: NA

CDR3aa: CASPAPSGDASYEQYF
CDR3nt: TGTGCCAGCCCAGCTCCGTCAGGGGACGCCTCCTACGAGCAGTACTTC
j_gene: TRBJ2-7
v_gene: TRBV28
abundance: NA
d_gene: NA

CDR3aa: CASSLGLHQPQHF
CDR3nt: TGTGCCAGCAGCCTAGGACTACATCAGCCCCAGCATTTT
j_gene: TRBJ1-5
v_gene: TRBV5-4
abundance: few
d_gene: NA

CDR3aa: CASSLEYRAGYTF
CDR3nt: TGCGCCAGCAGTCTCGAATACAGGGCTGGCTACACCTTC
j_gene: TRBJ1-2
v_gene: TRBV5-1
abundance: NA
d_gene: NA

CDR3aa: CASSFGGQETQYF
CDR3nt: TGTGCCAGCAGCTTTGGGGGTCAAGAGACCCAGTACTTC
j_gene: TRBJ2-5
v_gene: TRBV7-2
abundance: NA
d_gene: NA

CDR3aa: CASSLQLRTVSYNEQFF
CDR3nt: TGTGCCAGCAGCTTACAGTTAAGGACAGTTTCCTACAATGAGCAGTTCTTC
j_gene: TRBJ2-1
v_gene: TRBV7-9
abundance: NA
d_gene: NA

CDR3aa: CSVRSWGRNTEAFF
CDR3nt: TGCAGTGTGCGATCGTGGGGGCGGAACACTGAAGCTTTCTTT
j_gene: TRBJ1-1
v_gene: TRBV20-1
abundance: few
d_gene: NA

CDR3aa: CAIRGQAGVGTEAFF
CDR3nt: TGTGCCATCCGGGGGCAGGCGGGGGTGGGCACTGAAGCTTTCTTT
j_gene: TRBJ1-1
v_gene: TRBV10-3
abundance: NA
d_gene: NA

CDR3aa: CSARLQDTYEQYF
CDR3nt: TGCAGTGCTCGACTTCAGGATACCTACGAGCAGTACTTC
j_gene: TRBJ2-7
v_gene: TRBV20-1
abundance: few
d_gene: NA

CDR3aa: CAITRGLHYNEQFF
CDR3nt: TGTGCCATCACCCGGGGGCTACACTACAATGAGCAGTTCTTC
j_gene: TRBJ2-1
v_gene: TRBV10-3
abundance: few
d_gene: NA

CDR3aa: CASSLAHSGGQETQYF
CDR3nt: TGTGCCAGCAGCTTAGCGCATTCAGGGGGACAAGAGACCCAGTACTTC
j_gene: TRBJ2-5
v_gene: TRBV7-2
abundance: NA
d_gene: TRBD1

CDR3aa: CASRRQGAYNEQFF
CDR3nt: TGTGCCAGCCGACGACAGGGGGCCTACAATGAGCAGTTCTTC
j_gene: TRBJ2-1
v_gene: TRBV7-2
abundance: NA
d_gene: TRBD1

CDR3aa: CASSLGSLQPQHF
CDR3nt: TGTGCCAGCAGCTTAGGGTCGCTCCAGCCCCAGCATTTT
j_gene: TRBJ1-5
v_gene: TRBV7-2
abundance: large
d_gene: NA

CDR3aa: CASSLGRASGGGDTQYF
CDR3nt: TGTGCCAGCAGCTTAGGGAGGGCTAGCGGGGGTGGTGATACGCAGTATTTT
j_gene: TRBJ2-3
v_gene: TRBV7-3
abundance: once
d_gene: TRBD2

CDR3aa: CASGSGRYTGELFF
CDR3nt: TGTGCCAGCGGGAGCGGGCGGTACACCGGGGAGCTGTTTTTT
j_gene: TRBJ2-2
v_gene: TRBV7-9
abundance: NA
d_gene: NA

CDR3aa: CASSTGTGGYNEQFF
CDR3nt: TGTGCCAGCAGCACCGGGACAGGGGGATACAATGAGCAGTTCTTC
j_gene: TRBJ2-1
v_gene: TRBV7-9
abundance: NA
d_gene: TRBD1

CDR3aa: CASSSTGDETQYF
CDR3nt: TGTGCCAGCAGCTCAACAGGGGACGAGACCCAGTACTTC
j_gene: TRBJ2-5
v_gene: TRBV7-3
abundance: NA
d_gene: TRBD1

CDR3aa: CASSLESPGFDHQPQHF
CDR3nt: TGTGCCAGCAGCTTGGAGAGCCCGGGGTTTGATCATCAGCCCCAGCATTTT
j_gene: TRBJ1-5
v_gene: TRBV7-2
abundance: NA
d_gene: NA

CDR3aa: CASSSHRGDYGYTF
CDR3nt: TGTGCCAGCAGCTCCCACAGGGGGGACTATGGCTACACCTTC
j_gene: TRBJ1-2
v_gene: TRBV6-1
abundance: few
d_gene: TRBD1

CDR3aa: CASSFSPGHQETQYF
CDR3nt: TGTGCCAGCAGCTTTTCTCCGGGACACCAAGAGACCCAGTACTTC
j_gene: TRBJ2-5
v_gene: TRBV7-3
abundance: few
d_gene: NA